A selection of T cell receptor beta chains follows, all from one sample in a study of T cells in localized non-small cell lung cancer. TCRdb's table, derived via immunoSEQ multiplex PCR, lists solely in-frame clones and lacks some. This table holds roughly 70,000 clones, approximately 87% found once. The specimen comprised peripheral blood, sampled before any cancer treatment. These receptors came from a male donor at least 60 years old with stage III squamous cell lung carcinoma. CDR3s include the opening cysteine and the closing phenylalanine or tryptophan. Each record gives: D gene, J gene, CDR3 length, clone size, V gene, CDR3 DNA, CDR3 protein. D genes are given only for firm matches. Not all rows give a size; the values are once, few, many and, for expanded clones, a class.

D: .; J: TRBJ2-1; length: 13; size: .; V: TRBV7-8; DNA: TGTGCCAGCAGCTTGGCAGGGAGCAATGAGCAGTTCTTC; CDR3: CASSLAGSNEQFF
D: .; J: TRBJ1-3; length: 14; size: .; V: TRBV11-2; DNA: TGTGCCAGCAGCCCCCTGAGCTCTGGAAACACCATATATTTT; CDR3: CASSPLSSGNTIYF
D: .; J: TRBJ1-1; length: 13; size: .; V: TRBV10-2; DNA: TGCGCCAGCAGTGAACAGGGTCGCACTGAAGCTTTCTTT; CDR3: CASSEQGRTEAFF
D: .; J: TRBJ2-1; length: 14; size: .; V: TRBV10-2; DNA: TGCGCCAGCAGTGAAGTGACTAGAGCCGATGAGCAGTTCTTC; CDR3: CASSEVTRADEQFF
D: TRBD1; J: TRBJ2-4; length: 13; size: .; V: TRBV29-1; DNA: TGCAGCGTTGTACAGGGGGTTAGGAACATTCAGTACTTC; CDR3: CSVVQGVRNIQYF
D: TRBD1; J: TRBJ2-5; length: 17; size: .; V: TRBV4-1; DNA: TGCGCCAGCAGCCAGGGACCCGGGACAGGGGGCCGGGAGACCCAGTACTTC; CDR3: CASSQGPGTGGRETQYF
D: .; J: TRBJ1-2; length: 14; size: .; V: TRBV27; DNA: TGTGCCAGCAGTCCTCGTGGACAGTCCTATGGCTACACCTTC; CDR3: CASSPRGQSYGYTF
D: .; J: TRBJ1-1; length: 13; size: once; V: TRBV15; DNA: TGTGCCACCAGCGGGCTCAGAGACACTGAAGCTTTCTTT; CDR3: CATSGLRDTEAFF
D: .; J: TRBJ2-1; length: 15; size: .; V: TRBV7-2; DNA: TGTGCCAGCAGCTCGGGACTGGGTGACTACAATGAGCAGTTCTTC; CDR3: CASSSGLGDYNEQFF
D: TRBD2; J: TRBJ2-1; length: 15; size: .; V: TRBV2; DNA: TGTGCCAGCAGACTGGGACTAGCGGGTCACAATGAGCAGTTCTTC; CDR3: CASRLGLAGHNEQFF
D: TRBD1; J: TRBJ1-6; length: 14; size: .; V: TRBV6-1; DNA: TGTGCCAGCCAGAACAGGGGCGTGAATTCACCCCTCCACTTT; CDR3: CASQNRGVNSPLHF
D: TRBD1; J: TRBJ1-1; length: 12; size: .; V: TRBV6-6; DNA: TGTGCCACCTACAGGGGAAACACTGAAGCTTTCTTT; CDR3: CATYRGNTEAFF
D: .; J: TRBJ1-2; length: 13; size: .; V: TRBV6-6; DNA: TGTGCCACCATAGGTTTAGGGGTTGGAGGCTACACCTTC; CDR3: CATIGLGVGGYTF
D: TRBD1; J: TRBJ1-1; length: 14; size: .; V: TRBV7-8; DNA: TGTGCCAGCAGCTTAGGGACAGGGAAGAATGAAGCTTTCTTT; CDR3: CASSLGTGKNEAFF
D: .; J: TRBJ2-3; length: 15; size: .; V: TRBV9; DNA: TGTGCCAGCAGCGTAGCCGGGATAAGTGCAGATACGCAGTATTTT; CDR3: CASSVAGISADTQYF
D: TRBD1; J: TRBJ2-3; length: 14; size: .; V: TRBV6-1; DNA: TGTGCCAGCAGTGGCAGGGGGCGCGCAGATACGCAGTATTTT; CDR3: CASSGRGRADTQYF
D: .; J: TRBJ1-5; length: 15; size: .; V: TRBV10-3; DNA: TGTGCCATCAGTGAGACCAGGGATAGCAATCAGCCCCAGCATTTT; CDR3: CAISETRDSNQPQHF
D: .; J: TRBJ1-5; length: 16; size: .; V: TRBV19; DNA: TGTGCCAGTAGTATAGGACAGGTTAATAGCAATCAGCCCCAGCATTTT; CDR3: CASSIGQVNSNQPQHF
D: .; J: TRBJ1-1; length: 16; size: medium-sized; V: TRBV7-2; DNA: TGTGCCAGCAGCTTAGAATTGATGCCCCCGAGCACTGAAGCTTTCTTT; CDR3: CASSLELMPPSTEAFF
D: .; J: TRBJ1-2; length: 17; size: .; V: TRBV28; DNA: TGTGCCAGCAGTTTACCGGGCAAGCTCGGGTGGAACTATGGCTACACCTTC; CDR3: CASSLPGKLGWNYGYTF
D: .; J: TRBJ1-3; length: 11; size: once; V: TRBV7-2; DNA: TGTGCCAGCAGCTTGGGAAACACCATATATTTT; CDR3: CASSLGNTIYF
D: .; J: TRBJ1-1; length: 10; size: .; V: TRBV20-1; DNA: TGCAGTACCGGGGAGCCAAGAGCTTTCTTT; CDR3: CSTGEPRAFF
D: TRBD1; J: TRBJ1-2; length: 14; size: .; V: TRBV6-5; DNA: TGTGCCAGCAGTACAGGGGGGGGGAACTATGGCTACACCTTC; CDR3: CASSTGGGNYGYTF
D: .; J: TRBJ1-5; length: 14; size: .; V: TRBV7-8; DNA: TGTGCCAGCAGCCTTAGAGGAAGGGGAGAGCCCCAGCATTTT; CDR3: CASSLRGRGEPQHF
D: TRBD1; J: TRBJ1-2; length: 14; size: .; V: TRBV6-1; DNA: TGTGCCAGCAGTGAAGGTGGGACAGAGCTCCCGAGTGACTTC; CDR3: CASSEGGTELPSDF
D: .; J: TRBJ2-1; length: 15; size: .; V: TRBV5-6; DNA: TGTGCCAGCAGCTTGGACCAACATTTGTACAATGAGCAGTTCTTC; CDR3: CASSLDQHLYNEQFF
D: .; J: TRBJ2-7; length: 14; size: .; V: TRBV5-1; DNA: TGCGCCAGCAGCTTGGTGCGGGGTTCCTACGAGCAGTACTTC; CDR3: CASSLVRGSYEQYF
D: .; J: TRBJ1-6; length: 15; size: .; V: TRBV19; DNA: TGTGCCAGTAGTCCCCGAGGGACAAGGGATTCACCCCTCCACTTT; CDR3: CASSPRGTRDSPLHF
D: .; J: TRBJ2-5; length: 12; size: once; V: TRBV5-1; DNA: TGCGCCAGCAGCTTGTATGAGGAGACCCAGTACTTC; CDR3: CASSLYEETQYF
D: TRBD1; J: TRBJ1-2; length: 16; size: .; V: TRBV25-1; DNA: TGTGCCAGCAGCAACCCCGGGACAGGGGAAATCTATGGCTACACCTTC; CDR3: CASSNPGTGEIYGYTF
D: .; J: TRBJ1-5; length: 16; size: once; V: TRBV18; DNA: TGTGCCAGCTCACCCTCCACAGGGCTGAGCAATCAGCCCCAGCATTTT; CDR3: CASSPSTGLSNQPQHF
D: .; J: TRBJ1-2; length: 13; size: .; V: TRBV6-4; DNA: TGTGCCAGCAGTGACTCAGGCTCCTATGGCTACACCTTC; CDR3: CASSDSGSYGYTF
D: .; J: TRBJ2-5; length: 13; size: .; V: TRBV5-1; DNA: TGCGCCAGCAGCTTGATTAGCCAAGAGACCCAGTACTTC; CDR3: CASSLISQETQYF
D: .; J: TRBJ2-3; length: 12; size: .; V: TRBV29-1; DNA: TGCAGCGTTGACGCAGGGACAGATACGCAGTATTTT; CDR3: CSVDAGTDTQYF
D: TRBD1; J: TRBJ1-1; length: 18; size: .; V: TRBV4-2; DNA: TGTGCCAGCAGCTTGGGACAGGGGCTGGGGTTAGGTGACACTGAAGCTTTCTTT; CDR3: CASSLGQGLGLGDTEAFF
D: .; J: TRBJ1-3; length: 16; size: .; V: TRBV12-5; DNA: TGTGCTAGTGGTGTGGGAGACCCGAGCTCTGGAAACACCATATATTTT; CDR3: CASGVGDPSSGNTIYF
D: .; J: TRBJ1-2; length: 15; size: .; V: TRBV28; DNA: TGTGCCAGCAGTTTATCACCAGGCTCTAACTATGGCTACACCTTC; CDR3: CASSLSPGSNYGYTF
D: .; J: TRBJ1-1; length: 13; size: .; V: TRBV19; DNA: TGTGCCACCCCACCCGAAGTTGGGACTGAAGCTTTCTTT; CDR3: CATPPEVGTEAFF
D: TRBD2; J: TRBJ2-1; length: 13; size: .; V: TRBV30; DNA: TGTGCCTGGAGTATCGGGGGGGCGAATGAGCAGTTCTTC; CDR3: CAWSIGGANEQFF
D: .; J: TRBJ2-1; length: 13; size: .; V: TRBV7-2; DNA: TGTGCCAGCAGCTTCTGGGAATACAATGAGCAGTTCTTC; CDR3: CASSFWEYNEQFF
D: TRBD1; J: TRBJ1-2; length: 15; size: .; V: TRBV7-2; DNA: TGTGCCAGCAGCTTACCAGGGGGCATTAACTATGGCTACACCTTC; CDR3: CASSLPGGINYGYTF
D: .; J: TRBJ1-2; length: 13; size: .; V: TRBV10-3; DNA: TGTGCCATCAGTCTAGACCGCTCTTATGGCTACACCTTC; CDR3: CAISLDRSYGYTF
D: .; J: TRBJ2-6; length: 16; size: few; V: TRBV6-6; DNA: TGTGCCAGCAGTTACTATCCGGGCTCTGGGGCCAACGTCCTGACTTTC; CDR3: CASSYYPGSGANVLTF
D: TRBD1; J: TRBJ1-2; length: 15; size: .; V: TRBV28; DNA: TGTGCCAGCAGTCCAGGGTGGGGGGACAGGGATGGCTACACCTTC; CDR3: CASSPGWGDRDGYTF
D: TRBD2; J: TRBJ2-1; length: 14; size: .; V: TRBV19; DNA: TGTGCCAGTAGTGTCTCGGGACTAGCGGCTGAGCAGTTCTTC; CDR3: CASSVSGLAAEQFF
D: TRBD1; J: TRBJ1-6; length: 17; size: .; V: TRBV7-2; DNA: TGTGCCAGCAGCCTAAACAGGGGGAGCTCCTATAATTCACCCCTCCACTTT; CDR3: CASSLNRGSSYNSPLHF
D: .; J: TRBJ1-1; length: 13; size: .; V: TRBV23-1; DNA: TGCGCGCTATGCGTGGGGCTGAACACTGAAGCTTTCTTT; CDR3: CALCVGLNTEAFF
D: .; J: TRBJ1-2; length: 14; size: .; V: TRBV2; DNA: TGTGCCAGCAGCGACGGCCCAACCCAAAATGGCTACACCTTC; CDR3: CASSDGPTQNGYTF